This is a list of T cell receptor beta chains from one sample in a study of cytomegalovirus exposure and HLA in healthy donors. Measured with immunoSEQ multiplex PCR; TCRdb has only the in-frame clones, and not every one. The sample consists of about 110,000 clones, approximately 80% of them appearing once. The specimen sequenced was PBMCs. All receptors derive from a woman in her sixties or seventies in good health and CMV-seropositive. Each CDR3 is given without its conserved first and last residue.

TRBV5-6 | ASSLRWAGYTEAF
TRBV19 | ASSMTGRASGANVLT
TRBV6-6 | ASSYFGTGGSRAF
TRBV5-1 | ASSSHVPLRQGGHTGELF
TRBV27 | AGTGTGVVGGDYNEQF
TRBV6-5 | ASSYWDTANTEAF
TRBV5-1 | ASRFSGSGTTQETQY
TRBV6-6 | ASSYSDRDQF
TRBV27 | ASSHGTDNEQF
TRBV9 | ASSVGRNTEAF
TRBV4-1 | ASKGSWGTSDSPKQF
TRBV18 | ASSWGQGSSGEETQY
TRBV7-9 | ASSLGVHGGVYGYT
TRBV5-1 | ASSPPGQGYEQY
TRBV28 | ASSPPGQGGEAQY
TRBV7-2 | ASSLLPGRGSHEQF
TRBV11-2 | ASSPLRGVHEQY